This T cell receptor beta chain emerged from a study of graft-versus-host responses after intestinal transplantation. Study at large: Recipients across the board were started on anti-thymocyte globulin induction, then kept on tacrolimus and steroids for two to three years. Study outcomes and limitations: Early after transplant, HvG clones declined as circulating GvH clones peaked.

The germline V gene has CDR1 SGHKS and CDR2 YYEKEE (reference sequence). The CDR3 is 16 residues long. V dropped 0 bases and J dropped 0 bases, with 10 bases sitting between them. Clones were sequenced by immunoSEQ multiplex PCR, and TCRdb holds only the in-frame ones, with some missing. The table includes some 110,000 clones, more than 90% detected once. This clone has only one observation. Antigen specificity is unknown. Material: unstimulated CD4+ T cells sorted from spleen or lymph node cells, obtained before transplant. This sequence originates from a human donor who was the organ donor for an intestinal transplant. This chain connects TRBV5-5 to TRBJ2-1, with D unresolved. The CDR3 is CASSLGALSSYNEQFF. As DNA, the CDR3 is TGTGCCAGCAGCTTGGGAGCGTTGAGCTCCTACAATGAGCAGTTCTTC.